Given below is one TCR beta chain in context. This sample was taken from a study of T-cell memory formation after mild COVID-19. Study information: The two donors had largely donor-specific TCR clusters.

Each CDR3 protein gets one entry after TCRdb re-called the 5' RACE reads with MiXCR. The profile shows 65,000 to 100,000 distinct CDR3 sequences, more than 10% of them singletons. Input material: PBMCs or a T cell subset sorted from them (not recorded which). The sequence came from a man aged 18 to 30 who had mild COVID-19 (a few samples of this study predate the infection). Cell type and time point are not known.

The CDR3 DNA sequence: TGCGCCAGCAGCCAAGGGACAGGGCATAACTATGGCTACACCTTC. Amino acid sequence: CASSQGTGHNYGYTF. The genes are TRBV4-3 and TRBJ1-2; TRBD1 aligns across 8 bases. CDR3 length equals 15 residues. With 1 base clipped from V and 1 base from J, the junction kept 2 bases outside the gene matches. Germline assignment: CDR1 LGHNA and CDR2 YSLEER.